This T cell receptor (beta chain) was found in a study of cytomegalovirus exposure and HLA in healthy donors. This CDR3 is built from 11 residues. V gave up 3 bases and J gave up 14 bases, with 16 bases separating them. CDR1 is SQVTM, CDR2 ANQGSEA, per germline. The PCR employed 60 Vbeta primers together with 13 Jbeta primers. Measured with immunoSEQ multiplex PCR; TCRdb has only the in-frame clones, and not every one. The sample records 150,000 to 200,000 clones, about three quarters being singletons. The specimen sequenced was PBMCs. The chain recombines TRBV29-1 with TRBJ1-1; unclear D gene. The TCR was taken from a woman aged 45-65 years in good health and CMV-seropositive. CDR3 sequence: CSVEVHGLTFF. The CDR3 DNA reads TGCAGCGTTGAGGTTCACGGTTTAACCTTCTTT.